This T cell receptor (beta chain) was observed in a study of blood T cell repertoires in COVID-19. For the study at large: The United States, Italy and Spain supplied acute and convalescent COVID-19 samples. In each case, the material was cDNA or gDNA derived from T cells, B-cell-depleted T cells, or PBMCs.

Germline V gene sequence: CDR1 SGDLS, CDR2 YYNGEE. This CDR3 has 15 amino acids. Unmatched junction bases numbered 9, after V lost 4 bases and J lost 8 bases. Source study methods: Amplifying reference gene primers gave estimates of nucleated cell counts. The protocol was immunoSEQ multiplex PCR, while the TCRdb copy is restricted to in-frame clones and leaves out a portion. The V and J calls and clone size were taken over from that table, and D and trimming were inferred from the DNA. The sample gives over 20,000 clones, around 90% of which show up once; around 15% is in the top ten. The sequence was collected from a man in his sixties or seventies with acute or convalescent COVID-19. The V gene is TRBV9, the J gene TRBJ1-5; 10 bases are shared with TRBD1. Sequenced input: peripheral blood. The CDR3 spells CASSPDPGQGKPQHF. The CDR3 DNA is TGTGCCAGCAGCCCCGACCCGGGACAGGGGAAGCCCCAGCATTTT.